Below are 10 T cell receptor beta chains sequenced from a single sample in a study of T-cell reconstitution after alpha-beta-depleted transplantation in children. Researchers prepared the TCRbeta library using unique molecular identifiers, the study reports. MiXCR was run by TCRdb on the PCR reads, yielding one entry per CDR3 protein. The table lists approximately 1,000,000 distinct CDR3 sequences, about 29% of them singletons. The source material was PBMCs, mostly from graft donor cells, sampled 360 days after TCRalphabeta/CD19-depleted stem cell transplant. These receptors were obtained from a boy under two years old who had a stem cell transplant for SCID, so the T cells may come from the graft donor.

In its sample, this clonotype was seen a few times. The rearrangement links TRBV12-3 or TRBV12-4 to TRBJ2-5; D gene uncertain. There are 13 residues in the CDR3. V lost 7 bases to trimming and J lost 9 bases, with 18 bases between them. Here the CDR3 reads CASTKSPPMAQYF. In DNA form, the CDR3 reads TGTGCCAGCACCAAATCGCCCCCCATGGCCCAGTACTTC.

The rearrangement links TRBV20-1 to TRBJ2-7; 10 bases map to TRBD1. CDR1 and CDR2 (germline): DFQATT, SNEGSKA (reference sequence). V lost 6 bases, J lost 4 bases, and 9 bases stayed unmatched. The CDR3 is 14 residues long. DNA for the CDR3: TGCAGTGCCATCCGGGACAGGGGTATTTACGAGCAGTACTTC. This codes for CSAIRDRGIYEQYF.

This clonotype was detected only a few times. This chain connects TRBV25-1 to TRBJ2-3, with TRBD2 as a possible D gene (5 bases). The CDR3 contains 14 residues. Germline V gene data show CDR1 as MGHDK and CDR2 as SYGVNS. V was trimmed by 2 bases and J by 4 bases, leaving 10 bases between them. CDR3 coding DNA: TGTGCCAGCAGTGAACGGGGTGGGCCAGATACGCAGTATTTT. Translating it yields CASSERGGPDTQYF.

This rearrangement joins TRBV28 to TRBJ2-2; no clear D. Trimming took off 4 bases at V and 0 bases at J, with 9 bases between the two ends. The CDR3 runs to 15 residues. Looked up from germline, CDR1 is MDHEN and CDR2 is SYDVKM. The CDR3, as DNA: TGTGCCAGCAGTTCCGGTGCAGCGAACACCGGGGAGCTGTTTTTT. This gives the protein CASSSGAANTGELFF.

The chain links TRBV12-3 or TRBV12-4 to TRBJ2-5; 8 bases are shared with TRBD2. Trimming took 6 bases from V and 6 from J; bases not matched to a gene: 15. This CDR3 region has 16 residues. DNA of the CDR3: TGTGCCAGCAGGTCGGATAAGCGGGGGTACGTGAAGACCCAGTACTTC. It yields the protein CASRSDKRGYVKTQYF.

This clonotype was seen more than once but under ten times. The chain employs TRBV7-6 and TRBJ2-1; D is possibly TRBD1 (6 bases). The CDR3 is 15 residues long. Trimming took 7 bases from V and 6 from J, leaving 19 bases between them. The germline V gene has CDR1 SGHVS and CDR2 FNYEAQ. The CDR3 DNA reads as TGTGCCAGCACCACCCTGGGGGCCTCCATCAATGAGCAGTTCTTC. Its protein product is CASTTLGASINEQFF.

This clonotype was detected a few times. The chain is built from TRBV5-1 and TRBJ2-3; a weak D match, TRBD2 (5 bases). CDR3 length: 15 residues. The germline V gene has CDR1 SGHRS and CDR2 YFSETQ. V was pared by 2 bases and J by 1 base, with 11 bases between. DNA for the CDR3: TGCGCCAGCAGCTTCCCCGTTAGCGGCACAGATACGCAGTATTTT. It codes for CASSFPVSGTDTQYF.

The chain carries TRBV5-1 and TRBJ2-2; 8 positions match TRBD2. The V gene's germline CDR1 is SGHRS and CDR2 YFSETQ. V shed 6 bases and J 0 bases; nucleotides not matched to a gene: 4. CDR3 length: 15 amino acids. The CDR3 is CASTKLAANTGELFF. In DNA, the CDR3 is TGCGCCAGCACCAAACTAGCGGCGAACACCGGGGAGCTGTTTTTT.

This chain links TRBV15 with TRBJ1-3; D is unclear. The CDR3 runs 14 residues. Per germline, CDR1 LNHNV and CDR2 YYDKDF (reference sequence). V shed 0 bases and J shed 4 bases, with 7 bases lying between them. This CDR3 is CATSRDGGGNTIYF. Written as DNA, the CDR3 is TGTGCCACCAGCAGAGACGGTGGGGGAAACACCATATATTTT.

The chain carries TRBV7-6 and TRBJ2-7, with a possible D match to TRBD1 (5 bases). V gave up 5 bases and J gave up 2 bases, with 13 bases separating them. The length of the CDR3 is 14 residues. Germline CDR1 SGHVS, CDR2 FNYEAQ. In DNA form, the CDR3 reads TGTGCCAGCAGCCCCGTGGTAGGGGCCTACGAGCAGTACTTC. Translation gives CASSPVVGAYEQYF. Using reference TRBV7-6 and TRBJ2-7 for the parts outside the CDR3, the full variable domain is GAGVSQSPRYKVTKRGQDVALRCDPISGHVSLYWYRQALGQGPEFLTYFNYEAQQDKSGLPNDRFSAERPEGSISTLTIQRTEQRDSAMYRCASSPVVGAYEQYFGPGTRLTVT.